This T cell receptor (beta chain) was captured by sequencing in a study of vaccination effects on CD4 cells after COVID-19 (dated by TCRdb to the early 2020s). About the study as a whole: To identify antigen-specific CD4+ T cell clonotypes by their expansion, the ViraFEST assay first stimulated PBMC with viral peptide pools and then applied TCR sequencing. Each participant got two doses of an mRNA SARS-CoV-2 vaccine, either BNT162b2 or mRNA-1273. Each well held around 1.9 million PBMC cultured in IMDM containing around 5% human AB serum, about 10 IU/ml IL-2 and gentamicin, along with approximately 10 ug/ml peptides. SARS-CoV-2 spike-specific CD4+ TCR repertoires were compared before and after mRNA vaccination in COVID-19 convalescent patients and in infection-naive vaccine recipients. The full study included over 8 COVID-19 convalescent patients and several SARS-CoV-2-naive healthy vaccine recipients. Cultures from other donors in the study were sequenced with the Oncomine TCR Beta short-read assay on an Illumina iSeq 100.

In regard to this clone: It has no known antigen specificity. Per-nucleotide qualities are absent, and no much larger clonotype sits a single base away.

Findings and caveats that apply to the study as a whole: The study was limited by a small number of convalescent patients, and early post-infection timepoints were lacking. Among healthy vaccine recipients, nearly all vaccine-induced clones were SARS-CoV-2 mono-reactive, and just 1 of 255 was cross-reactive with common cold coronaviruses. At late post-vaccination timepoints, both infection-induced and vaccine-induced clones showed marked clonal contraction, consistent with waning T cell responses.

The CDR3 measures 17 amino acids from cysteine to phenylalanine. The retained sequence is limited to the CDR3, 51 bases, with the frame set at the first base. Cut back by 0 bases and 1 base, the V and J ends lie 14 bases apart. CDR1 and CDR2 are read off the germline V gene as SGDLS and YYNGEE. The method was the immunoSEQ multiplex PCR assay. DNA from the cultured, isolated CD4+ T cells was subjected to TCR beta CDR3 sequencing. Turning to the authors' computational methods: Non-productive TCR sequences were discarded, and reads were trimmed to the CDR3 region, with only CDR3s of 7 or more amino acids retained. The MANAFEST web app was used to pick out antigen-specific clonotypes by comparing their expansion in peptide wells with that in reference cultures. Positive clones required FDR<0.05 expansion versus reference and all other wells, odds ratio above 5, and frequency above 0.1% in two replicate wells. Clonotypes significantly expanded in SARS-CoV-2 spike wells and in at least one common cold coronavirus spike condition were defined as cross-reactive. Levenshtein distance calculated with the stringdist R package was used to assess CDR3 similarity, and unrooted trees were constructed with ape in R 3.6.1. TCRdb's version of the immuneACCESS table is confined to in-frame rearrangements and falls short of the full clone set. An unresolved V gene accounts for under half of the shortfall where checked; the remainder is of unknown origin. V and J calls and clone size are copied from that table; D and trimming were computed from the DNA. Within this sample are almost 40,000 clones, with about four fifths of them counted one time only. The top ten clones comprise roughly 3% of the sample.

After around 10 days of culture, CD4+ T cells were isolated with the EasySep CD4+ T cell isolation kit. None of the healthy vaccine recipients had a prior SARS-CoV-2 infection, which was confirmed by nucleocapsid antibody tests that came back negative both before and after vaccination. On days 3 and 7, half of the culture medium was replaced with fresh IL-2-containing medium. Each peptide stimulation condition was cultured in triplicate wells unless otherwise noted. PBMC were separated from whole blood using Ficoll-Paque Plus gradient centrifugation and were then either cryopreserved at -140C or used fresh. The QIAamp micro DNA kit was used to extract genomic DNA from the cultured CD4+ T cells.

This specimen consisted of CD4+ T cells from PBMCs cultured without peptide, obtained before COVID-19 vaccination. This receptor chain uses TRBV9 and TRBJ1-3; a weak D assignment points to TRBD1 (5 bases agree). The sequence was collected from a human donor who received a COVID-19 vaccine. Read as DNA, the sequence is TGTGCCAGCAGCGTAGGACTCGGGGGTGAGTCTGGAAACACCATATATTTT. This encodes CASSVGLGGESGNTIYF.